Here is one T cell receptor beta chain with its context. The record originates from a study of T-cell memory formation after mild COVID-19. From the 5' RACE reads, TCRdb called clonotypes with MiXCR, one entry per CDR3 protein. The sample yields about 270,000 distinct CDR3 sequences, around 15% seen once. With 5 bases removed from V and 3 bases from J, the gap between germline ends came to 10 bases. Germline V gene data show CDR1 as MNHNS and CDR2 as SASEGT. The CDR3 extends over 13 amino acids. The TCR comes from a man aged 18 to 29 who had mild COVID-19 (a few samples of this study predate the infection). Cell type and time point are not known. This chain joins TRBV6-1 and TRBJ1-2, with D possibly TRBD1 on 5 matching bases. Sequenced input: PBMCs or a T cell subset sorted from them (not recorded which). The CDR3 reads CASSPRVYYGYTF. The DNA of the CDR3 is TGTGCCAGCAGTCCCAGGGTGTACTATGGCTACACCTTC.